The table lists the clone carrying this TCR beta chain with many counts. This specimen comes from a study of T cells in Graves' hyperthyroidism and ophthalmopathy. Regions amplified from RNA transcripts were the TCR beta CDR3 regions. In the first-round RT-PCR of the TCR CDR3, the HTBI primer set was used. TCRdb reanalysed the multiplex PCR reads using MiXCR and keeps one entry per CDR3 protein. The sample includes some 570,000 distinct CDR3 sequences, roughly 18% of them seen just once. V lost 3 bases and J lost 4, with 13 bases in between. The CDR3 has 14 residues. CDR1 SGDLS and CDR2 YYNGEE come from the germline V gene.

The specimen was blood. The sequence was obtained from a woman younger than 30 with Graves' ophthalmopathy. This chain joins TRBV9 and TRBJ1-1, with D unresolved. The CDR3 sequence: CASSASGSGTEAFF. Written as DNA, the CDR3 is TGTGCCAGCAGCGCGTCAGGTAGCGGCACTGAAGCTTTCTTT.